This TCR beta chain stems from a study of beta chain features in type 1 diabetes. Study-level background: Examination of sorted cells across all samples involved 98,000,000 or so cells.

A few counts support this clone. What it binds is unknown. Study-wide results and caveats: More deletions and fewer insertions at VDJ junctions were found in patients with type 1 diabetes. There was a moderate but significant shortening of TCRB CDR3s in all four CD4+ subsets of Type 1 diabetes patients. A cDNA-based sequencing approach could over-represent cells with high TCR expression.

Expressed TCRB transcripts were sequenced because the entire RNA isolate underwent reverse transcription. Clones were sequenced by immunoSEQ multiplex PCR, and TCRdb holds only the in-frame ones, with some missing. The sample consists of hundreds of thousands of clones, more than 13% of them appearing once. The ends were cut back, 1 base at V and 6 bases at J, with 14 bases in the middle. CDR3 length: 15 amino acids. Looked up from germline, CDR1 is SGHRS and CDR2 is YFSETQ. This receptor was obtained from a man aged 18 to 30 with type 1 diabetes. Specimen: naive CD4+ T cells from blood. The chain links TRBV5-1 to TRBJ2-1, with TRBD1 as a possible D gene (8 bases). Here the CDR3 DNA reads TGCGCCAGCAGCTTGCAGGGGGCTAGCGGCAATGAGCAGTTCTTC. This encodes CASSLQGASGNEQFF.